What follows are 3 T cell receptor beta chains derived from one specimen sequenced in a study of cytomegalovirus exposure and HLA in healthy donors. Primers: 60 Vbeta forward and 13 Jbeta reverse. The method was immunoSEQ multiplex PCR; TCRdb's version includes in-frame clones alone and lacks a portion of them. Of 100,000 to 150,000 clones listed, about 79% are singletons. Sequenced: PBMCs. The receptors here all came from a female donor in good health and CMV-seropositive.

The chain employs TRBV7-9 and TRBJ1-1, with no clear D. Germline CDR1 and CDR2: SEHNR and FQNEAQ (reference sequence). V was pared by 3 bases and J by 11 bases, with 16 bases between. The CDR3 spans 13 residues. CDR3: CASSLIGRGWAFF. The CDR3 DNA reads as TGTGCCAGCAGCTTGATTGGGCGTGGTTGGGCTTTCTTT.

V is TRBV15 and J is TRBJ1-1; TRBD1 aligns across 8 bases. Germline CDR1 is LNHNV and CDR2 is YYDKDF (reference sequence). The CDR3 extends over 15 amino acids. Trimming removed 4 bases from V and 0 bases from J; junction bases left unmatched: 4. Here the CDR3 reads CATSTGQGLNTEAFF. In DNA form, the CDR3 reads TGTGCCACCAGCACTGGACAGGGCCTGAACACTGAAGCTTTCTTT.

CDR3 amino acids: CASSSGTEKNIQYF. The DNA for the CDR3 is TGTGCCAGCAGCTCCGGGACAGAGAAAAACATTCAGTACTTC. The chain joins TRBV7-3 to TRBJ2-4; 7 nucleotides line up with TRBD1. Trimming at V came to 4 bases and at J to 4 bases, leaving 4 bases not matched to a gene. The CDR3 loop spans 14 amino acids. Per germline, CDR1 SGHTA and CDR2 FQGTGA.